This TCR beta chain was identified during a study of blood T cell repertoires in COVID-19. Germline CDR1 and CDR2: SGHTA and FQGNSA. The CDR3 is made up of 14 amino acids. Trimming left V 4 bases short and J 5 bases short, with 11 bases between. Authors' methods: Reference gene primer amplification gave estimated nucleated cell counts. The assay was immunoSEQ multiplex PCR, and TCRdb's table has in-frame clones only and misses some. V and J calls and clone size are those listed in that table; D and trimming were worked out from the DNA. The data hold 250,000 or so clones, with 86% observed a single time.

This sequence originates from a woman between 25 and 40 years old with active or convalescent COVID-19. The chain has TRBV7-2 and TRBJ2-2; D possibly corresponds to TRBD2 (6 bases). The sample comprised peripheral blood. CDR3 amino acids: CASSSGLSTGELFF. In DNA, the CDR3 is TGTGCCAGCAGCTCGGGACTGTCAACCGGGGAGCTGTTTTTT.